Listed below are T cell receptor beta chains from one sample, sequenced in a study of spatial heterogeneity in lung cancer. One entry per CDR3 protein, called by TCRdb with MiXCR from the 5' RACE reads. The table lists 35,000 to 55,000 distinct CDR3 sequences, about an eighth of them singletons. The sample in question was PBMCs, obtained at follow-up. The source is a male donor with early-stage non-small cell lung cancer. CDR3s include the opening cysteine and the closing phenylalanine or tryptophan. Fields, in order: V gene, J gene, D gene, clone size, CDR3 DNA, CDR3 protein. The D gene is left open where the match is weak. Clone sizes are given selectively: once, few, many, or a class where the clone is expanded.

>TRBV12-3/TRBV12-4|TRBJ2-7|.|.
TGTGCCAGCAGTTTAGGGGGAGGAAGGTACTTC
CASSLGGGRYF
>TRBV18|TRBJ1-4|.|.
TGTGCCAGCTCACGAGATAAGGGGGTAGGCGAAAAACTGTTTTTT
CASSRDKGVGEKLFF
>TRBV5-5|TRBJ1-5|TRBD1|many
TGTGCCAGCAGCCCCTTGACAGGGGTGGGACAGCCCCAGCATTTT
CASSPLTGVGQPQHF
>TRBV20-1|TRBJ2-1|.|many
TGCAGTGCTACTGGGGGGACGCCGAGCTCCTACAATGAGCAGTTCTTC
CSATGGTPSSYNEQFF
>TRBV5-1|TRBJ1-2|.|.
TGCGCCAGCAGCCCCGGGACGGAATCATATGGCTACACCTTC
CASSPGTESYGYTF
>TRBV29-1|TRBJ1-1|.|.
TGCAGCGTATCTTTTGACTTGAACACTGAAGCTTTCTTT
CSVSFDLNTEAFF
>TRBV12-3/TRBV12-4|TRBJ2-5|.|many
TGTGCCAGCAGTTTTAGGGACAACGTGCAGACCCAGTACTTC
CASSFRDNVQTQYF
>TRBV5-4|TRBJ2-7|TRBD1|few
TGTGCCAGCAGCTCAAGGACAGGAAGCTACGAGCAGTACTTC
CASSSRTGSYEQYF
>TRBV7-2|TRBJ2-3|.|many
TGTGCCAGCAGCCCAAAAGCTTGGGGCACAGATACGCAGTATTTT
CASSPKAWGTDTQYF
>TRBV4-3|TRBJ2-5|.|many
TGCGCCAGCAGCCAGCGACTGGAAGAGACCCAGTACTTC
CASSQRLEETQYF
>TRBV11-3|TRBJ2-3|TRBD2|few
TGTGCCAGCAGCTCCTCACTAGCGGGGATCACAGATACGCAGTATTTT
CASSSSLAGITDTQYF
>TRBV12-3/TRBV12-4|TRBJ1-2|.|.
TGTGCCAGCAGCCCCCCGAGACAGGCCATTGGTAACTATGGCTACACCTTC
CASSPPRQAIGNYGYTF
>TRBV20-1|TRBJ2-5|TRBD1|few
TGCAGTGCCTGGTACAGGGGCCGAAGAGAGACCCAGTACTTC
CSAWYRGRRETQYF
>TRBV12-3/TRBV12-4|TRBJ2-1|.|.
TGTGCCAGCAGTCGGGCTGGGCGGGGCCCCCAGGGTGAGCAGTTCTTC
CASSRAGRGPQGEQFF
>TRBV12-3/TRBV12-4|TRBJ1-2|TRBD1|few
TGTGCCAGCAGCGGGGACAGTAACTATGGCTACACCTTC
CASSGDSNYGYTF
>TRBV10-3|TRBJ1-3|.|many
TGTGCCATCACCCCCGGGACGGCGGGAAACACCATATATTTT
CAITPGTAGNTIYF
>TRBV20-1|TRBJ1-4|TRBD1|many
TGCAGTGCCATAAATCCACAGGGGAGTGGGGAAAAACTGTTTTTT
CSAINPQGSGEKLFF
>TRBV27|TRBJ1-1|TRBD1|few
TGTGCCAGCAGTCCGGGACAGACCGTGTTGGGGAGAGGGATGAACACTGAAGCTTTCTTT
CASSPGQTVLGRGMNTEAFF
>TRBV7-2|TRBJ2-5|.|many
TGTGCCAGCAGCCTCCCGGGACTCCGCACAGAGACCCAGTACTTC
CASSLPGLRTETQYF
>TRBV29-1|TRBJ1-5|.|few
TGCAGCGTTGGGGCGAGGGATCAGCCCCAGCATTTT
CSVGARDQPQHF
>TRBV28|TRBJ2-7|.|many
TGTGCCAGCAGTGACAGGAACTCCTACGAGCAGTACTTC
CASSDRNSYEQYF
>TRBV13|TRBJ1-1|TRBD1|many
TGTGCCAGCAGCTACCCTGGCCAGGGGGCTTCTGAAGCTTTCTTT
CASSYPGQGASEAFF
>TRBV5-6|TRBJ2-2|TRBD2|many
TGTGCCAGCAGCCTCGGGACTAGCGGGAACGGCGGGGAGCTGTTTTTT
CASSLGTSGNGGELFF
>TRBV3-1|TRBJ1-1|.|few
TGTGCCAGCAGCCAAGGATCCCGTAAGATCTTT
CASSQGSRKIF
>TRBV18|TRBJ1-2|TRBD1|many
TGTGCCAGCTCACCTCTGGGACAGGGCGAACTCTATGGCTACACCTTC
CASSPLGQGELYGYTF
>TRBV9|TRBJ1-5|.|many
TGTGCCAGCAGCGTAGGGGGAGATCCGAATCAGCCCCAGCATTTT
CASSVGGDPNQPQHF
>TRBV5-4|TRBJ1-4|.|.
TGTGCCAGCAGCTTCTATGGGACTAATGAAAAACTGTTTTTT
CASSFYGTNEKLFF
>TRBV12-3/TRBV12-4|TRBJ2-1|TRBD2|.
TGTGCCAGCAGTTTCTGGACTAGTAATTCTGAGCAGTTCTTC
CASSFWTSNSEQFF
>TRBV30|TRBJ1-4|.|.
TGTGCCTGGAGTCGAGGGTCCGGAAGAGAAAAACTGTTTTTT
CAWSRGSGREKLFF
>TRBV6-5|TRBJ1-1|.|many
TGTGCCAGCAGTTACTCCTTACTGCGCACTGAAGCTTTCTTT
CASSYSLLRTEAFF
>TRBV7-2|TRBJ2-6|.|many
TGTGCCAGCAGCTTAAACGGCCGCTCTGGGGCCAACGTCCTGACTTTC
CASSLNGRSGANVLTF
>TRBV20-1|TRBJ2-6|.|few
TGCAGTGCTAGAGATCAGGTGCTCTCTGGGGCCAACGTCCTGACTTTC
CSARDQVLSGANVLTF
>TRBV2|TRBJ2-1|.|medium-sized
TGTGCCAGCAGTGGAGATAGCAATAATGAGCAGTTCTTC
CASSGDSNNEQFF
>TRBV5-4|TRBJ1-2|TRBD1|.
TGTGCCAGCAAACAGGGGTCTCTTAACTATGGCTACACCTTC
CASKQGSLNYGYTF
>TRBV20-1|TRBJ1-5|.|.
TGCAGTGCTAGGCCGGATGGCAATCAGCCCCAACATTTT
CSARPDGNQPQHF
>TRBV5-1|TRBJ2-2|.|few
TGCGCCAGCAGCCCCACCGGGACCCTTAGTCACACCGGGGAGCTGTTTTTT
CASSPTGTLSHTGELFF
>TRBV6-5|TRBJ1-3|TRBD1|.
TGTGCCAGCAGTTACACCCCGGGACAGGGTCCTGGAAACACCATATATTTT
CASSYTPGQGPGNTIYF
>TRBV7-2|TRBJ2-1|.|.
TGTGCCAGCAGCTTCGGCTACTCTGATGAGCAGTTCTTC
CASSFGYSDEQFF
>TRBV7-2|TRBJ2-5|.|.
TGTGCCAGCAGCCCCGACGCAGGAGAGACCCAGTACTTC
CASSPDAGETQYF
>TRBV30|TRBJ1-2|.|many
TGTGCCTGGAGTGTATTCAGGGACTACACCTTC
CAWSVFRDYTF
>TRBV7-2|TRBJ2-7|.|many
TGTGCCAGCACCGGGGCCAGTCAGTACGAGCAGTACTTC
CASTGASQYEQYF
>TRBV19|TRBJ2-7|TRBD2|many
TGTGCCTCTTCGGGGGGAAGCTACGAGCAGTACTTC
CASSGGSYEQYF
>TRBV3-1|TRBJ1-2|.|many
TGTGCCAGCAGCCAAGAGGCGGGTGAGGACTATGGCTACACCTTC
CASSQEAGEDYGYTF
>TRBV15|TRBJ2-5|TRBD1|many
TGTGCCACCAGCAGTGACAGGGGAGAGACCCAGTACTTC
CATSSDRGETQYF
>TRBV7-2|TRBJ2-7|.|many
TGTGCCAGCAGCTTATACGGGGGCGACTCCTACGAGCAGTACTTC
CASSLYGGDSYEQYF
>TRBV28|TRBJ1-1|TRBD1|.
TGTGCCAGCAGACAGGGGTGGGACACTGAAGCTTTCTTT
CASRQGWDTEAFF
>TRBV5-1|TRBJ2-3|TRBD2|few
TGCGCCAGCAGCGATAGTTCCGAAGGACTAGCGGGAACTAGCACAGATACGCAGTATTTT
CASSDSSEGLAGTSTDTQYF
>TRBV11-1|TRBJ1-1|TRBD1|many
TGTGCCAGCAGCCAAAGACAGGGTTGGACTGAAGCTTTCTTT
CASSQRQGWTEAFF
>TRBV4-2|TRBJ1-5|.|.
TGTGCCAGCAGCCTCGTAGTCTCGGGGCAAGGTCAGCCCCAGCATTTT
CASSLVVSGQGQPQHF
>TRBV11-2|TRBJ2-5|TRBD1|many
TGTGCCAGCAGCACCAGGGGGCGAAGTCAAGAGACCCAGTACTTC
CASSTRGRSQETQYF